This T cell receptor (beta chain) was recovered during a study of T cells in women clearing cervical HPV infection. Only in-frame clones appear in the TCRdb table, and some are missing; sequencing was by immunoSEQ multiplex PCR. The sample has about 23,000 clones. All donors had a single incident cervical HPV16 infection, not prevalent. The specimen was blood buffy coat. The sequence derives from a woman between 18 and 69 years old with a cervical HPV16 infection that either progressed to CIN3+ or cleared (not recorded which).

The sequenced part of the CDR3 DNA is TGTGCCAGTTACAGGGATTTCACCGGGGAG. It encodes CASYRDFTGE. The complete CDR3 reads CASYRDFTGELFF. The V gene is TRBV19, the J gene TRBJ2-2; perhaps TRBD1 as D (6 bases). The missing CDR3 end, 3 residues past where the read stops, is filled in from the germline J gene. The CDR3 has 13 amino acids. Germline CDR1 reads LNHDA; CDR2 reads SQIVND (reference sequence). Trimming removed 8 bases from V and 4 bases from J, with 11 bases in between.